This is a list of T cell receptor beta chains from one sample in a study of shared clonotypes between healthy human individuals. Sequencing was performed with immunoSEQ multiplex PCR; in TCRdb, only in-frame clones are kept and a portion is missing. The sample lists about 2,500,000 clones; about 92% were seen once. Source material: naive CD4+ T cells sorted from blood. These receptors were collected from a man aged 18 to 29 in good health. Each CDR3 is given with its conserved first and last residue. A D gene is named only where the DNA matches it firmly. Only part of the rows carry a size: once, few, many, or a class if the clone is expanded.

clone size: .; D gene: .; J gene: TRBJ2-2; V gene: TRBV11-2; CDR3 DNA: TGTGCCAGCAGCTTACTAAGAAACACCGGGGAGCTGTTTTTT; CDR3 protein: CASSLLRNTGELFF
clone size: .; D gene: .; J gene: TRBJ1-1; V gene: TRBV11-3; CDR3 DNA: TGTGCCAGCAGCTCCTCCGGGACCGTGAACACTGAAGCTTTCTTT; CDR3 protein: CASSSSGTVNTEAFF
clone size: .; D gene: .; J gene: TRBJ1-4; V gene: TRBV4-3; CDR3 DNA: TGCGCCAGCAGCCAAGCCCCCCAGACAACTAATGAAAAACTGTTTTTT; CDR3 protein: CASSQAPQTTNEKLFF
clone size: .; D gene: TRBD2; J gene: TRBJ2-7; V gene: TRBV5-4; CDR3 DNA: TGTGCCAGCAGCCCGACTAGCGGGAGTTACTACGAGCAGTACTTC; CDR3 protein: CASSPTSGSYYEQYF
clone size: .; D gene: .; J gene: TRBJ2-7; V gene: TRBV5-6; CDR3 DNA: TGTGCCAGCAGCTCGATAACAAACGAGCAGTACTTC; CDR3 protein: CASSSITNEQYF
clone size: .; D gene: TRBD2; J gene: TRBJ2-3; V gene: TRBV19; CDR3 DNA: TGTGCCAGTAGTACTAGGGCGGGGGGGCACCCAGATACGCAGTATTTT; CDR3 protein: CASSTRAGGHPDTQYF
clone size: .; D gene: .; J gene: TRBJ2-3; V gene: TRBV11-3; CDR3 DNA: TGTGCCAGCAGCCCAACGCAGTATTTT; CDR3 protein: CASSPTQYF
clone size: .; D gene: TRBD2; J gene: TRBJ2-7; V gene: TRBV7-8; CDR3 DNA: TGTGCCAGCAGCTTATCTAGCGGGATGTCCTACGAGCAGTACTTC; CDR3 protein: CASSLSSGMSYEQYF
clone size: .; D gene: .; J gene: TRBJ2-5; V gene: TRBV4-3; CDR3 DNA: TGCGCCAGCAGCCTCGGAGCCGGGGGGCGGGAGACCCAGTACTTC; CDR3 protein: CASSLGAGGRETQYF
clone size: .; D gene: .; J gene: TRBJ1-2; V gene: TRBV6-1; CDR3 DNA: TGTGCCAATCTAGAAAACTATGGCTACACCTTC; CDR3 protein: CANLENYGYTF
clone size: .; D gene: .; J gene: TRBJ1-2; V gene: TRBV7-9; CDR3 DNA: TGTGCCAGCAGCTCATCCTCCGAGGTCTATGGCTACACCTTC; CDR3 protein: CASSSSSEVYGYTF
clone size: .; D gene: .; J gene: TRBJ1-1; V gene: TRBV27; CDR3 DNA: TGTGCCAGCAGTCCGACGGGCCCGACTGGGGTCTTT; CDR3 protein: CASSPTGPTGVF
clone size: .; D gene: .; J gene: TRBJ1-1; V gene: TRBV7-2; CDR3 DNA: TGTGCCAGCAGCTTAATTGTTGGACTGGGGAACACTGAAGCTTTCTTT; CDR3 protein: CASSLIVGLGNTEAFF
clone size: .; D gene: .; J gene: TRBJ2-5; V gene: TRBV9; CDR3 DNA: TGTGCCAGCAGCGCTGGACACGAACTACAGTACCAAGAGACCCAGTACTTC; CDR3 protein: CASSAGHELQYQETQYF
clone size: .; D gene: .; J gene: TRBJ1-6; V gene: TRBV19; CDR3 DNA: TGTGCCAGTAGTATAGATCGACGCCCGAGGAACGGTTCACCCCTCCACTTT; CDR3 protein: CASSIDRRPRNGSPLHF
clone size: .; D gene: .; J gene: TRBJ2-7; V gene: TRBV29-1; CDR3 DNA: TGCAGCGTGCAGCGGGTAGCATCCTACGAGCAGTACTTC; CDR3 protein: CSVQRVASYEQYF
clone size: once; D gene: .; J gene: TRBJ1-3; V gene: TRBV7-9; CDR3 DNA: TGTGCCAGCAGTTCAGACTCTGGAAACACCATATATTTT; CDR3 protein: CASSSDSGNTIYF
clone size: .; D gene: .; J gene: TRBJ2-1; V gene: TRBV5-6; CDR3 DNA: TGTGCCAGCAGCTTTTCGGGACTCCCCACATACAATGAGCAGTTCTTC; CDR3 protein: CASSFSGLPTYNEQFF
clone size: .; D gene: TRBD2; J gene: TRBJ2-1; V gene: TRBV19; CDR3 DNA: TGTGCCAGTAGTATAGTTCTAGCGGCCTACAATGAGCAGTTCTTC; CDR3 protein: CASSIVLAAYNEQFF
clone size: once; D gene: TRBD1; J gene: TRBJ2-1; V gene: TRBV12-5; CDR3 DNA: TGTGCTAGTGGCCCGGGACAGTTAAGAGATGAGCAGTTCTTC; CDR3 protein: CASGPGQLRDEQFF
clone size: .; D gene: .; J gene: TRBJ2-1; V gene: TRBV5-4; CDR3 DNA: TGTGCCAGCAGCCGGACTCCTCCTAATGAGCAGTTCTTC; CDR3 protein: CASSRTPPNEQFF
clone size: .; D gene: TRBD1; J gene: TRBJ1-4; V gene: TRBV2; CDR3 DNA: TGTGCCAGCATTCTCGGACAGGGTAAAGGGGCGGTTGAAAAACTGTTTTTT; CDR3 protein: CASILGQGKGAVEKLFF
clone size: .; D gene: .; J gene: TRBJ2-2; V gene: TRBV19; CDR3 DNA: TGTGCCAGTAGTACACAGGGTCTAGTGGGCACCGGGGAGCTGTTTTTT; CDR3 protein: CASSTQGLVGTGELFF
clone size: .; D gene: TRBD2; J gene: TRBJ2-7; V gene: TRBV6-4; CDR3 DNA: TGTGCCAGCAGTGCTCACTTAGCGGGAGTCTACGAGCAGTACTTC; CDR3 protein: CASSAHLAGVYEQYF
clone size: .; D gene: TRBD2; J gene: TRBJ2-5; V gene: TRBV2; CDR3 DNA: TGTGCCAGCAGTGAGACTAGCGGGAGTGAGACCCAGTACTTC; CDR3 protein: CASSETSGSETQYF
clone size: .; D gene: .; J gene: TRBJ2-2; V gene: TRBV11-3; CDR3 DNA: TGTGCCAGCAGCTTTAAGACGGGGAGAGACACCGGGGAGCTGTTTTTT; CDR3 protein: CASSFKTGRDTGELFF
clone size: .; D gene: .; J gene: TRBJ2-1; V gene: TRBV7-6; CDR3 DNA: TGTGCCAGCAGCTCACTCCTTCACAATGAGCAGTTCTTC; CDR3 protein: CASSSLLHNEQFF
clone size: .; D gene: .; J gene: TRBJ2-3; V gene: TRBV29-1; CDR3 DNA: TGCAGCGTTGAGGCTGGCCGCGCAGATACGCAGTATTTT; CDR3 protein: CSVEAGRADTQYF
clone size: .; D gene: .; J gene: TRBJ2-7; V gene: TRBV20-1; CDR3 DNA: TGCAGTGCTAGAGGACCTGGCGAGCAGTACTTC; CDR3 protein: CSARGPGEQYF
clone size: .; D gene: TRBD1; J gene: TRBJ2-1; V gene: TRBV9; CDR3 DNA: TGTGCCAGCAGCGACCGGGACAGTCTATACAATGAGCAGTTCTTC; CDR3 protein: CASSDRDSLYNEQFF
clone size: .; D gene: TRBD1; J gene: TRBJ1-6; V gene: TRBV7-9; CDR3 DNA: TGTGCCAGCAGCTCGACCGGACAGGGGAATGCTAATTCACCCCTCCACTTT; CDR3 protein: CASSSTGQGNANSPLHF
clone size: .; D gene: .; J gene: TRBJ2-7; V gene: TRBV6-5; CDR3 DNA: TGTGCCAGTAGAGGACTAGCAGGGGGTAGCGAGCAGTACTTC; CDR3 protein: CASRGLAGGSEQYF
clone size: once; D gene: TRBD2; J gene: TRBJ2-7; V gene: TRBV6-5; CDR3 DNA: TGTGCCAGCAGTTACTATAGACTAGCAGGCGAGCAGTACTTC; CDR3 protein: CASSYYRLAGEQYF
clone size: .; D gene: TRBD2; J gene: TRBJ2-2; V gene: TRBV23-1; CDR3 DNA: TGCGCCAGCAGTCATTGGGCTAGCGGGAGAGGAGTGACCGGGGAGCTGTTTTTT; CDR3 protein: CASSHWASGRGVTGELFF
clone size: .; D gene: .; J gene: TRBJ2-1; V gene: TRBV7-2; CDR3 DNA: TGTGCCAGCAGCTTAGCGCCCCAGGGGCCATATGAGCAGTTCTTC; CDR3 protein: CASSLAPQGPYEQFF
clone size: .; D gene: TRBD1; J gene: TRBJ2-1; V gene: TRBV29-1; CDR3 DNA: TGCAGCGTTACCGGACAGGGAGACAATGAGCAGTTCTTC; CDR3 protein: CSVTGQGDNEQFF
clone size: .; D gene: .; J gene: TRBJ2-7; V gene: TRBV5-1; CDR3 DNA: TGCGCCAGCAGCTGGACAAGGGGAACCGAGCAGTACTTC; CDR3 protein: CASSWTRGTEQYF
clone size: .; D gene: .; J gene: TRBJ2-2; V gene: TRBV2; CDR3 DNA: TGTGCCAGCAGTGAAGCTGTGGGAGGGGAGCTGTTTTTT; CDR3 protein: CASSEAVGGELFF
clone size: once; D gene: .; J gene: TRBJ2-3; V gene: TRBV5-1; CDR3 DNA: TGCGCCAGCAGCTCCCCGCTTCGAGGTGATACGCAGTATTTT; CDR3 protein: CASSSPLRGDTQYF
clone size: .; D gene: .; J gene: TRBJ1-6; V gene: TRBV5-4; CDR3 DNA: TGTGCCTCCGGGAGGGGTGAGACATATAATTCACCCCTCCACTTT; CDR3 protein: CASGRGETYNSPLHF
clone size: .; D gene: .; J gene: TRBJ1-5; V gene: TRBV9; CDR3 DNA: TGTGCCAGCAGCGTAAGGGACACAGTCAATCAGCCCCAGCATTTT; CDR3 protein: CASSVRDTVNQPQHF
clone size: .; D gene: .; J gene: TRBJ1-5; V gene: TRBV5-1; CDR3 DNA: TGCGCCAGCAGCTTGGGACAGAAAAATCAGCCCCAGCATTTT; CDR3 protein: CASSLGQKNQPQHF
clone size: .; D gene: TRBD2; J gene: TRBJ2-3; V gene: TRBV28; CDR3 DNA: TGTGCCAGCAGCCACAGCGGGAGTATAGGCACAGATACGCAGTATTTT; CDR3 protein: CASSHSGSIGTDTQYF